The clone carrying this TCR beta chain was counted between two and nine times. The antigen is undetermined. This entry belongs to a study of response to subunit inactivated influenza vaccine. TCRdb fed the RT-PCR reads into MiXCR, producing one record per CDR3 protein. The table records under 550,000 distinct CDR3 sequences, approximately 7.8% of them present only once. General observations from the study: Authors suggested each seasonal influenza vaccination recruits few new T cells.

This TCR was recovered from a man aged 50-75 years who received an inactivated influenza vaccine. The material sequenced was PBMCs from blood, taken 23 to 25 months after vaccination.

The CDR3 sequence is CASSFAGNGELFF. CDR3 DNA: TGTGCCAGCAGTTTTGCGGGGAACGGGGAGCTGTTTTTT. V is TRBV12-3 or TRBV12-4 and J is TRBJ2-2; a weak D match, TRBD2 (6 bases). Between the trimmed V and J ends, which lost 3 bases and 7 bases, there was a span of 9 bases. The CDR3 runs to 13 residues.